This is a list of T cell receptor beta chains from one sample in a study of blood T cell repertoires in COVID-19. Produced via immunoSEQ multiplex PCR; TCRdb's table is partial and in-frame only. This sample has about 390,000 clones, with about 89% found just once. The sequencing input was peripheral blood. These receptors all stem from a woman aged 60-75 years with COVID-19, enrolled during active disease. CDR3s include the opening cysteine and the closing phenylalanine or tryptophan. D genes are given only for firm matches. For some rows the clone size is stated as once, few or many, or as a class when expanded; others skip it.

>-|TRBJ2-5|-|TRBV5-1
CASSSPTGFQETQYF
TGCGCCAGCAGCTCGCCGACTGGGTTTCAAGAGACCCAGTACTTC
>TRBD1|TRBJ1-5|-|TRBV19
CASSRPGGSNQPQHF
TGTGCCAGTAGCAGACCAGGGGGTAGCAATCAGCCCCAGCATTTT
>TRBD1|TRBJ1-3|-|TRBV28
CASRTGRNTIYF
TGTGCCAGCAGGACAGGGAGGAACACCATATATTTT
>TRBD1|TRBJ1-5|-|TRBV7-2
CASTPLGGAGGLNQPQHF
TGTGCCAGCACCCCACTCGGGGGGGCAGGGGGACTCAATCAGCCCCAGCATTTT
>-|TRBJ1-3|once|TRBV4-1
CASRLERYSGNTIYF
TGCGCCAGCAGACTAGAGCGATACTCTGGAAACACCATATATTTT
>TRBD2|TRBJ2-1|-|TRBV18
CASSPRLAVRGEQFF
TGTGCCAGCTCACCGAGACTAGCGGTTAGGGGTGAGCAGTTCTTC
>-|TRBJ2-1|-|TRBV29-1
CSAEEQFF
TGCAGCGCCGAGGAGCAGTTCTTC
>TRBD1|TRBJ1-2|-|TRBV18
CASSPTGQGLYGYTF
TGTGCCAGCTCACCTACGGGACAGGGATTATATGGCTACACCTTC
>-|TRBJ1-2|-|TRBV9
CASSSNRDGYGYTF
TGTGCCAGCAGCTCCAACAGGGACGGCTATGGCTACACCTTC
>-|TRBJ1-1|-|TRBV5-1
CASSWEGQTNTEAFF
TGCGCCAGCAGCTGGGAGGGACAAACGAACACTGAAGCTTTCTTT
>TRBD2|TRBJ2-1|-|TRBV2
CASSPGGAGYNEQFF
TGTGCCAGCAGTCCGGGGGGGGCCGGCTACAATGAGCAGTTCTTC
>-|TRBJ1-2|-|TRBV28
CASRQTGNRGYGYTF
TGTGCCAGCAGGCAGACTGGCAACCGGGGCTATGGCTACACCTTC
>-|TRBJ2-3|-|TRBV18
CASSPPGEVGTDTQYF
TGTGCCAGCTCACCACCGGGGGAGGTAGGCACAGATACGCAGTATTTT
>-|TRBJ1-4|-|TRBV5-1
CASSPLQGTNEKLFF
TGCGCCAGCAGCCCGCTACAGGGAACTAATGAAAAACTGTTTTTT
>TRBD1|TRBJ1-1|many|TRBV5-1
CASSSQGAGTEAFF
TGCGCCAGCAGCTCCCAGGGGGCGGGCACTGAAGCTTTCTTT
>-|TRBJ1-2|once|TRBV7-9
CASSSAGSGGAHYGYTF
TGTGCCAGCAGCTCCGCGGGGAGCGGGGGAGCCCACTATGGCTACACCTTC
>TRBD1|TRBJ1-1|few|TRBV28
CASRILNSPGTGKTEAFF
TGTGCCAGCAGAATTCTGAATTCTCCCGGGACAGGGAAGACTGAAGCTTTCTTT
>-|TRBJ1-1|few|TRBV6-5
CASSPLDRMNTEAFF
TGTGCCAGCAGTCCCCTTGACAGAATGAACACTGAAGCTTTCTTT
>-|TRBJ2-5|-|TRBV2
CASRDGGRGWETQYF
TGTGCCAGCAGGGATGGGGGCCGAGGGTGGGAGACCCAGTACTTC
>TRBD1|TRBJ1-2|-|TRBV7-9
CASSSGQGWYGYTF
TGTGCCAGCAGCTCGGGACAGGGGTGGTATGGCTACACCTTC
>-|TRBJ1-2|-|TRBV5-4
CASRVDSNYGYTF
TGTGCCAGCAGAGTGGACAGCAACTATGGCTACACCTTC
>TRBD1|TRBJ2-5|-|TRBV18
CASSQGQVETQYF
TGTGCCAGCTCGCAAGGACAGGTCGAGACCCAGTACTTC
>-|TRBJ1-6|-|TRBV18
CASSLDRISSPLHF
TGTGCCAGCTCCCTAGACAGGATCAGTTCACCCCTCCACTTT
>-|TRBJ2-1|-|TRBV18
CASSPPGRVTNEQFF
TGTGCCAGCTCACCACCCGGCAGGGTAACCAATGAGCAGTTCTTC
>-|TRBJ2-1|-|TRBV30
CAWTVTGLANEQFF
TGTGCCTGGACCGTAACAGGTCTTGCCAATGAGCAGTTCTTC
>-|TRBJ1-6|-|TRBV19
CASSMRGTRFGPLHF
TGTGCCAGTAGTATGAGGGGGACGCGGTTTGGACCCCTCCACTTT
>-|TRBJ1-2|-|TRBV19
CASSIASVNYGYTF
TGTGCCAGTAGTATAGCCTCAGTTAACTATGGCTACACCTTC
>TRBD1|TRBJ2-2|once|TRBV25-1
CASSEDRGRVGELFF
TGTGCCAGCAGTGAGGACAGGGGGCGCGTCGGGGAGCTGTTTTTT
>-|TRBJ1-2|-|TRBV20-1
CSARDPGGYTF
TGCAGTGCTAGAGACCCCGGTGGCTACACCTTC
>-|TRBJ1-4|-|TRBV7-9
CASSPSGTGNEKLFF
TGTGCCAGCAGCCCAAGCGGGACGGGGAATGAAAAACTGTTTTTT
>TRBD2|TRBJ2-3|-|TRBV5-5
CASSSSGGAADTQYF
TGTGCCAGCAGCTCTAGCGGGGGGGCCGCAGATACGCAGTATTTT
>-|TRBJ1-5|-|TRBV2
CASSGEGREGQPQHF
TGTGCCAGCAGCGGAGAGGGGAGGGAGGGTCAGCCCCAGCATTTT
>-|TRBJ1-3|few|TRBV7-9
CASSLAGAGNTIYF
TGTGCCAGCAGCTTAGCAGGGGCGGGAAACACCATATATTTT
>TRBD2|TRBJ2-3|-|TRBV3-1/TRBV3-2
CASSRRGGSGGSTDTQYF
TGTGCCAGCAGCCGCAGAGGGGGTAGCGGGGGGAGCACAGATACGCAGTATTTT
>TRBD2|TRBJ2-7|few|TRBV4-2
CASSQELGGNSYEQYF
TGTGCCAGCAGCCAAGAACTGGGAGGGAACTCCTACGAGCAGTACTTC
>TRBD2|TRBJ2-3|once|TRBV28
CASSSTSGGYLGTDTQYF
TGTGCCAGCAGTTCGACTAGCGGGGGATACCTCGGCACAGATACGCAGTATTTT
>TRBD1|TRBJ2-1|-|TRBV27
CASSSRQGAIYGEQFF
TGTGCCAGCAGTTCCCGACAGGGGGCAATATACGGGGAGCAGTTCTTC
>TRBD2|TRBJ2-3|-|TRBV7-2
CASSSFLGGGRTDTQYF
TGTGCCAGCAGCTCCTTCCTGGGCGGGGGGCGCACAGATACGCAGTATTTT
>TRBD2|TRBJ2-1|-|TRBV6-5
CASSYGGGPEGEQFF
TGTGCCAGCAGCTACGGCGGGGGGCCGGAGGGTGAGCAGTTCTTC
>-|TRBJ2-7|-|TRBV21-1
CASSKGSKGHEQYF
TGTGCCAGCAGCAAAGGATCGAAGGGGCACGAGCAGTACTTC
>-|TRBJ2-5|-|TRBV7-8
CASSPQGVGETQYF
TGTGCCAGCAGCCCCCAAGGGGTCGGTGAGACCCAGTACTTC
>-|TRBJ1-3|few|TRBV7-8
CASSAGHSGNTIYF
TGTGCCAGCTCGGCAGGGCATTCTGGAAACACCATATATTTT
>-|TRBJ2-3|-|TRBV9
CASSETDGGTDTQYF
TGTGCCAGCAGCGAAACGGACGGGGGCACAGATACGCAGTATTTT
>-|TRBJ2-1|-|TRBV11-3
CASSVSFSSYNEQFF
TGTGCCAGCAGCGTCTCCTTCAGCTCCTACAATGAGCAGTTCTTC
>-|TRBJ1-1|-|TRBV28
CASRSSGRTEAFF
TGTGCCAGCAGGTCATCAGGGAGGACTGAAGCTTTCTTT
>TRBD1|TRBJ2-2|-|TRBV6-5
CASSYSSQGGTGELFF
TGTGCCAGCAGTTACTCGTCACAGGGGGGTACCGGGGAGCTGTTTTTT
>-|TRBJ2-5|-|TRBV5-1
CASRAAQETQYF
TGCGCCAGCAGGGCGGCCCAAGAGACCCAGTACTTC
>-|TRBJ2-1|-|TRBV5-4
CASSRRQPLSRRNEQFF
TGTGCCAGCAGCCGACGACAGCCCCTCAGTAGACGAAATGAGCAGTTCTTC
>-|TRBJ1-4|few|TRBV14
CASSQGWGVNEKLFF
TGTGCCAGCAGCCAAGGCTGGGGGGTTAATGAAAAACTGTTTTTT
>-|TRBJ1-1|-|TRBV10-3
CAISERELSLDTEAFF
TGTGCCATCAGTGAGAGAGAACTTTCCTTGGACACTGAAGCTTTCTTT
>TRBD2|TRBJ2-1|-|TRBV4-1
CASSPPGLAGANEQFF
TGCGCCAGCAGCCCCCCGGGACTAGCGGGGGCAAATGAGCAGTTCTTC
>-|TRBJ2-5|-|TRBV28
CASSSIPETQYF
TGTGCCAGCAGTTCCATTCCAGAGACCCAGTACTTC
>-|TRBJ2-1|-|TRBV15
CATSRPQALSTRGYDEQFF
TGTGCCACCAGCAGGCCCCAGGCCCTGTCGACTAGAGGATACGATGAGCAGTTCTTC
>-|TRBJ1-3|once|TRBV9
CASSPTGRTGNTIYF
TGTGCCAGCAGCCCAACGGGGAGGACTGGAAACACCATATATTTT
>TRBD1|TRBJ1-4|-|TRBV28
CASSTQGAGNEKLFF
TGTGCCAGCAGTACTCAGGGGGCTGGTAATGAAAAACTGTTTTTT
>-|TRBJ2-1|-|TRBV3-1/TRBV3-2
CASSQAQGRGPMGNEQFF
TGTGCCAGCAGCCAAGCTCAGGGGCGGGGGCCTATGGGGAATGAGCAGTTCTTC
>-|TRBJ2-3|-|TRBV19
CASTSYPSGTDTQYF
TGTGCCAGTACCTCTTACCCCTCAGGGACAGATACGCAGTATTTT
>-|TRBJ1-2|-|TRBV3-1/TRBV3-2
CASSQDLSGYYGYTF
TGTGCCAGCAGCCAAGATCTATCAGGCTACTATGGCTACACCTTC
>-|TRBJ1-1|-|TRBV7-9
CASSPLSGGEAFF
TGTGCCAGCAGCCCGTTGAGTGGGGGCGAAGCTTTCTTT